One and the same sample provided the 2 T cell receptor beta chains below, sequenced in a study of T cells in Graves' hyperthyroidism and ophthalmopathy. TCR beta CDR3 regions were amplified from RNA transcripts. Researchers ran a first-round RT-PCR on the TCR CDR3 using the HTBI primer set. In TCRdb, the multiplex PCR reads were re-called with MiXCR into one record per CDR3 protein. In the table there are 500,000 to 600,000 distinct CDR3 sequences, around 50% of which are singletons. The sequencing input was peripheral blood or thyroid tissue (not recorded which). The receptors originated from an adult woman with Graves' disease, either hyperthyroidism or ophthalmopathy (not recorded which).

This rearrangement joins TRBV4-1 to TRBJ1-3; weak D call: TRBD1 (5 bases). Germline CDR1 MGHRA, CDR2 YSYEKL. The CDR3 consists of 15 residues. Trimming took 1 base from V and 8 from J, leaving 15 bases between them. CDR3 in amino acids: CASSQVWGDGYTIYF. The CDR3 nucleotides are TGCGCCAGCAGCCAAGTCTGGGGGGATGGCTACACCATATATTTT.

This rearrangement joins TRBV5-1 to TRBJ1-6; D gene ambiguous. V lost 0 bases to trimming and J lost 5 bases, with 9 bases between them. Germline assignment: CDR1 SGHRS and CDR2 YFSETQ. The CDR3 is made up of 15 amino acids. CDR3 coding DNA: TGCGCCAGCAGCTTGGTAACGGCCCATAATTCACCCCTCCACTTT. The encoded protein is CASSLVTAHNSPLHF.